One sample yielded the 4 T cell receptor beta chains listed below, sequenced in a study of blood T cell repertoires in COVID-19. Data came from immunoSEQ multiplex PCR; TCRdb stores just in-frame clones and leaves some out. Among about 280,000 clones listed, around 88% were seen once. The sequenced material came from PBMCs or T cells enriched from blood (not recorded which). Source of these receptors: a woman between 40 and 55 years old who had recovered from COVID-19.

V is TRBV28 and J is TRBJ2-7, with 7 nucleotides matching TRBD1. Germline CDR1 MDHEN, CDR2 SYDVKM. The CDR3 runs to 13 residues. V shed 7 bases, J shed 3 bases, and the junction held 6 bases outside the gene matches. Here the CDR3 reads CASTQGINYEQYF. The DNA for the CDR3 is TGTGCCAGCACACAGGGGATTAACTACGAGCAGTACTTC.

The chain couples TRBV28 to TRBJ1-2, with TRBD1 matching 8 bases. With V trimmed by 5 bases and J by 7 bases, 15 bases remained unmatched. Germline CDR1 and CDR2: MDHEN and SYDVKM. The CDR3 covers 16 residues. The CDR3 DNA sequence: TGTGCCAGCAGTGATCAGGGGGCGACGTTGACACGTGGCTACACCTTC. It translates to CASSDQGATLTRGYTF.

This chain joins TRBV2 and TRBJ2-1; TRBD2 aligns across 9 bases. Trimming at V came to 3 bases and at J to 7 bases, leaving 10 bases not matched to a gene. This CDR3 contains 16 residues. CDR1 is SNHLY and CDR2 is FYNNEI in the germline V gene. CDR3 DNA sequence: TGTGCCAGCAGTGAGGTCCGCCTAGCGGGAAATAATGAGCAGTTCTTC. The encoded protein is CASSEVRLAGNNEQFF.

V and J are TRBV7-2 and TRBJ2-6; 7 nucleotides line up with TRBD1. The CDR3 extends over 17 amino acids. Losses at the gene ends were 2 bases for V and 0 bases for J; bases not matched to a gene: 4. Germline V gene sequence: CDR1 SGHTA, CDR2 FQGNSA. CDR3 residues: CASSLLGTASGANVLTF. CDR3 DNA: TGTGCCAGCAGCTTATTGGGGACAGCCTCTGGGGCCAACGTCCTGACTTTC. Full variable domain (rest looked up from reference TRBV7-2 and TRBJ2-6): GAGVSQSPSNKVTEKGKDVELRCDPISGHTALYWYRQSLGQGLEFLIYFQGNSAPDKSGLPSDRFSAERTGGSVSTLTIQRTQQEDSAVYLCASSLLGTASGANVLTFGAGSRLTVL.